These 6 T cell receptor beta chains came from one sample sequenced in a study of blood T cell repertoires in COVID-19. Using immunoSEQ multiplex PCR, the repertoire was profiled, and TCRdb retains in-frame clones only, with some absent. This sample yields approximately 290,000 clones, of which approximately 85% are seen a single time; 4.3% belongs to the top ten. The sequencing sample was made of PBMCs or T cells enriched from blood (not recorded which). The receptors derive from a woman in her 30s who had recovered from COVID-19.

A single count supports this clone. The chain is built from TRBV11-2 and TRBJ1-2; D unclear. The CDR3 loop spans 15 amino acids. V was cut by 4 bases and J by 2 bases, with 14 bases left in between. Germline V gives CDR1 SGHAT, CDR2 FQNNGV. CDR3 nucleotides: TGTGCCAGCAGCTCCCTGCGGCTTACCAACTATGGCTACACCTTC. Protein sequence: CASSSLRLTNYGYTF.

This chain joins TRBV27 and TRBJ1-2, with 7 positions matching TRBD1. CDR1 and CDR2 (germline): MNHEY, SMNVEV (reference sequence). The CDR3 runs to 14 residues. The V gene end was trimmed by 2 bases and the J gene end by 7 bases; junction bases not matched to a gene: 7. The CDR3 DNA is TGTGCCAGCAGTTTAAGTTGGGACAGCCGTGGCTACACCTTC. The encoded protein is CASSLSWDSRGYTF.

The sample holds a few counts of this clone. V is TRBV28 and J is TRBJ1-2, with D perhaps TRBD1 (6 bases). The CDR3 extends over 14 amino acids. V lost 5 bases to trimming and J lost 0 bases, with 10 bases between them. Germline lookup yields CDR1 MDHEN and CDR2 SYDVKM. The CDR3 nucleotides read TGTGCCAGCAGTCGAGGGGGTGCTAACTATGGCTACACCTTC. This gives the protein CASSRGGANYGYTF.

J is TRBJ2-1 and V is TRBV13; 8 bases agree with TRBD2. With V trimmed by 1 base and J by 2 bases, 7 bases remained unmatched. Germline V gene sequence: CDR1 PRHDT, CDR2 FYEKMQ (reference sequence). The CDR3 sequence is 17 residues long. As DNA, the CDR3 is TGTGCCAGCAGCTTAGAAGTCGGGGGGGCTGCCTACAATGAGCAGTTCTTC. As protein: CASSLEVGGAAYNEQFF.

The chain has TRBV10-2 and TRBJ2-7, with 8 bases aligning to TRBD1. V was pared by 3 bases and J by 1 base, with 8 bases of the junction left unmatched. The CDR3 is 16 residues long. Germline lookup yields CDR1 WSHSY and CDR2 SAAADI. CDR3 bases: TGCGCCAGCAGTGAAGTAGGCAGGGGGCTGTCCTACGAGCAGTACTTC. Translated: CASSEVGRGLSYEQYF.

CDR3 amino acids: CASSPRTSFGGEQYF. CDR3 bases: TGTGCCAGCAGCCCTAGGACTAGCTTTGGGGGCGAGCAGTACTTC. The J gene is TRBJ2-7, the V gene TRBV4-2; the match to TRBD2 covers 8 bases. This CDR3 is 15 amino acids long. Germline assignment: CDR1 LGHNA and CDR2 YNFKEQ. The ends lost 4 bases at V and 6 bases at J; junction bases unmatched: 11.